The source of this TCR beta chain is a study of pediatric ulcerative colitis. Across the whole study: Disease was pancolitis in several and left-sided in two, histology-confirmed.

Notes on the study in general: No controls had the two rectal clonotypes shared by ulcerative colitis patients.

During colonoscopy, one to two rectal pinch biopsies were collected. In germline, CDR1 is SGHNT, CDR2 YYREEE (reference sequence). The CDR3 is 15 residues long. V gave up 1 base and J gave up 4 bases, with 14 bases separating them. The table came from immunoSEQ multiplex PCR; TCRdb's copy has only in-frame clones and leaves some out. The table includes 30,000 to 35,000 clones, 80% to 85% detected once. On this clone itself: Its specificity is unknown.

The rearrangement uses TRBV5-4 and TRBJ1-2, with a possible D match to TRBD1 (5 bases). The source of this sequence is a boy under 18 with mild ulcerative colitis. Sequencing was done on a sample of gut tissue. The CDR3 coding sequence is TGTGCCAGCAGCTTGTATAGACAGCTAGTCTATGGCTACACCTTC. Translated, it gives CASSLYRQLVYGYTF.